The 2 T cell receptor beta chains listed next were all sequenced from one sample in a study of beta chain features in type 1 diabetes. Every isolated RNA sample was fully reverse transcribed, so sequencing captured expressed TCRB transcripts. Profiling relied on immunoSEQ multiplex PCR, and the TCRdb table lists in-frame clones only, not all of them. This sample yields 640,000 or so clones, of which about an eighth are seen a single time; 0.022% belongs to the top ten. These receptors are not linked to any known antigen. Study-wide results and limits: Shortening that was moderate but significant affected the TCRB CDR3s of Type 1 diabetes patients in all four CD4+ subsets.

The sequenced material came from naive CD4+ T cells from blood. The receptors stem from a man aged 18 to 30 with type 1 diabetes.

This clone was picked up a small number of times. V usage is TRBV7-2 and J usage is TRBJ1-2; D not resolved. Looked up from germline, CDR1 is SGHTA and CDR2 is FQGNSA. The V end lost 2 bases, the J end lost 8 bases, and 24 bases lay between the germline ends. This CDR3 is built from 17 residues. CDR3 sequence (DNA): TGTGCCAGCAGCTTATGGAGCTCGTCTGCGTCTGTTTTCGGCTACACCTTC. It is translated as CASSLWSSSASVFGYTF.

This clone was seen a handful of times. The rearrangement joins TRBV7-9 to TRBJ1-6; TRBD1 agrees at 9 bases. V lost 4 bases and J lost 10; bases outside the gene matches: 5. The CDR3 is 14 residues long. CDR1 and CDR2 from the germline V gene are SEHNR and FQNEAQ (reference sequence). As DNA, the CDR3 is TGTGCCAGCAGCTCACAGGGGGCAAGGTCACCCCTCCACTTT. It is translated as CASSSQGARSPLHF.